This section outlines one TCR beta chain sequence together with its context. Its antigen is unidentified. This sample was included in a study of T cell responses to AZD1222 COVID-19 vaccine. Study conclusions and caveats: Spike regions recognized by vaccine-associated CD4 TCRs spanned the protein, led by 160-218 and 743-854.

Clones were read by immunoSEQ multiplex PCR, and TCRdb kept only the in-frame ones, dropping some. This sample yields over 95,000 clones, of which more than 70% are seen a single time; around a sixth belongs to the top ten. The CDR3 extends over 11 amino acids. V gave up 3 bases and J gave up 7 bases, with 10 bases separating them. Germline CDR1 reads DFQATT; CDR2 reads SNEGSKA (reference sequence). The chain combines TRBV20-1 with TRBJ2-7, with TRBD2 as a possible D gene (6 bases). This clonotype was sampled from an adult who received the AZD1222 COVID-19 vaccine. The specimen was peripheral blood, collected 28 days after the second AZD1222 dose. The CDR3, as DNA: TGCAGTGCTAGTCTGGGGGGTGAGCAGTACTTC. Amino acids: CSASLGGEQYF.